This TCR beta chain was identified in a study of cytomegalovirus exposure and HLA in healthy donors. The study's findings and limits: TCR beta chain V- and J-gene trimming was linked, in a later analysis, to a missense variant in DCLRE1C. The dataset shows that most TCR sequences were rare, while some public TCRs occurred in many donors.

In the case of this clone: The antigen is not known.

V was cut by 0 bases and J by 4 bases, with 9 bases left in between. The germline V gene has CDR1 LGHNA and CDR2 YNFKEQ. The CDR3 has 14 residues. PCR was performed using 60 Vbeta and 13 Jbeta primers. Produced via immunoSEQ multiplex PCR; TCRdb's table is partial and in-frame only. The sample gives under 200,000 clones, 65% to 90% of which show up once; 6.3% is in the top ten. The specimen sequenced was PBMCs. The genes are TRBV4-2 and TRBJ1-1; possibly TRBD1 for D (6 bases). This TCR came from a man aged 40-49 years in good health and CMV-seropositive. The CDR3 nucleotides are TGTGCCAGCAGCCAAGAACAGGGCGCCACTGAAGCTTTCTTT. Translation: CASSQEQGATEAFF.